The 19 T cell receptor beta chains presented below share a single source sample, sequenced in a study of PD-L1 blockade in urothelial cancer. The time point: pretreatment peripheral blood. Clones were read by immunoSEQ multiplex PCR, and TCRdb kept only the in-frame ones, dropping some. Here the sample spans around 130,000 clones, approximately 84% being singletons. The source material was PBMCs, sampled around atezolizumab (anti-PD-L1) treatment. All receptors come from a man aged 45-60 years with urothelial cancer.

This chain connects TRBV6-1 to TRBJ1-2, with 12 bases matching TRBD1. The V gene's germline CDR1 is MNHNS and CDR2 SASEGT. V dropped 4 bases and J dropped 8; count of bases not matched to a gene: 11. The CDR3 loop spans 16 amino acids. CDR3 region: CASSADMGQGAWGYTF. The CDR3 coding sequence is TGTGCCAGCAGTGCAGATATGGGACAGGGGGCATGGGGCTACACCTTC.

V usage is TRBV5-1 and J usage is TRBJ2-1, with a tentative D call TRBD2 (6 bases). The CDR3 runs 15 residues. CDR1 and CDR2 from the germline V gene are SGHRS and YFSETQ. Trimming cost V 0 bases and J 6 bases, with 13 bases left between them. The CDR3 here is CASSLAVGGLNEQFF. The CDR3 DNA follows: TGCGCCAGCAGCTTGGCCGTGGGAGGACTCAATGAGCAGTTCTTC. Based on the CDR3 plus reference TRBV5-1 and TRBJ2-1, the full variable domain is KAGVTQTPRYLIKTRGQQVTLSCSPISGHRSVSWYQQTPGQGLQFLFEYFSETQRNKGNFPGRFSGRQFSNSRSEMNVSTLELGDSALYLCASSLAVGGLNEQFFGPGTRLTVL.

The gene calls are TRBV14 and TRBJ1-6, with 8 bases fitting TRBD1. There are 14 residues in the CDR3. Germline CDR1 is SGHDN and CDR2 is FVKESK. J was trimmed by 7 bases and V by 4 bases; bases with no gene match: 3. The CDR3 DNA sequence: TGTGCCAGCAGCCGGACAGGGAAAAATTCACCCCTCCACTTT. It yields the protein CASSRTGKNSPLHF.

The chain employs TRBV2 and TRBJ2-3, with 7 bases fitting TRBD2. This CDR3 spans 15 amino acids. Germline V gene data show CDR1 as SNHLY and CDR2 as FYNNEI. V lost 10 bases and J lost 2; bases outside the gene matches: 12. As DNA, the CDR3 is TGTGCCAACGTACTTCTAGCGGAGAACACAGATACGCAGTATTTT. As protein: CANVLLAENTDTQYF.

The chain carries TRBV29-1 and TRBJ2-7, with TRBD1 as a possible D gene (5 bases). Per the germline V gene, CDR1 is SQVTM and CDR2 is ANQGSEA. Trimming shortened V by 4 bases and J by 6 bases, and 16 bases separated the two germline ends. The CDR3 spans 13 residues. CDR3 in amino acids: CSVGQAGQAEQYF. The CDR3 nucleotides are TGCAGCGTTGGGCAGGCAGGGCAAGCCGAGCAGTACTTC.

The sample holds a few counts of this clone. The V gene is TRBV5-1, the J gene TRBJ2-6; D is possibly TRBD1 (6 bases). The CDR3 is 17 amino acids. Germline V gene lookup returns CDR1 SGHRS and CDR2 YFSETQ. Trimming cost V 3 bases and J 2 bases, with 15 bases left between them. The CDR3 region has the DNA TGCGCCAGCAGCTCGGGCAGGGGTGGTACTGGGGCCAACGTCCTGACTTTC. Protein product: CASSSGRGGTGANVLTF. The entire variable domain, with the rest obtained from reference TRBV5-1 and TRBJ2-6, is as follows: KAGVTQTPRYLIKTRGQQVTLSCSPISGHRSVSWYQQTPGQGLQFLFEYFSETQRNKGNFPGRFSGRQFSNSRSEMNVSTLELGDSALYLCASSSGRGGTGANVLTFGAGSRLTVL.

The J gene is TRBJ1-1, the V gene TRBV10-1, with 10 bases matching TRBD1. V dropped 6 bases and J dropped 1; count of bases not matched to a gene: 5. The CDR3 spans 15 residues. Germline CDR1 reads WNHNN; CDR2 reads SYGVQD (reference sequence). CDR3 loop: CASRPGQGTNTEAFF. The CDR3 DNA reads as TGCGCCAGCAGACCGGGACAGGGGACGAACACTGAAGCTTTCTTT.

The chain uses TRBV27 and TRBJ2-7; tentative D call: TRBD1 (6 bases). Germline V lookup: CDR1 MNHEY, CDR2 SMNVEV (reference sequence). The CDR3 loop spans 15 amino acids. Trimming removed 3 bases at V and 0 bases at J, with 12 bases between. CDR3 sequence reads: CASSLAADSSYEQYF. Here the CDR3 DNA reads TGTGCCAGCAGTTTGGCAGCGGACAGCTCCTACGAGCAGTACTTC.

This clone appeared once. The V and J genes are TRBV27 and TRBJ2-1; 12 nucleotides align to TRBD2. The V and J ends lost 5 bases and 9 bases, in that order; junction bases with no gene match: 8. There are 15 residues in the CDR3. Germline V gives CDR1 MNHEY, CDR2 SMNVEV (reference sequence). The chain's CDR3 is CASSMTSGRFREQFF. DNA for the CDR3: TGTGCCAGCAGTATGACTAGCGGGAGATTCCGTGAGCAGTTCTTC.

The genes are TRBV7-9 and TRBJ1-5, with D possibly matching TRBD1 (5 bases). Germline loops: CDR1 SEHNR, CDR2 FQNEAQ (reference sequence). This CDR3 region has 14 residues. The ends were cut back, 5 bases at V and 2 bases at J, with 10 bases in the middle. The CDR3 sequence is CASSRQGGNQPQHF. CDR3 sequence (DNA): TGTGCCAGCAGCAGGCAGGGTGGCAATCAGCCCCAGCATTTT.

This sequence joins TRBV6-1 and TRBJ2-2, with TRBD2 matching 8 bases. From germline, CDR1 is MNHNS and CDR2 SASEGT. CDR3 size: 14 residues. With V trimmed by 11 bases and J by 4 bases, 9 bases remained unmatched. CDR3 sequence: CAVRREVGTGELFF. The DNA of the CDR3 is TGTGCCGTGCGGCGGGAGGTCGGCACCGGGGAGCTGTTTTTT.

This clone was counted a single time. The chain employs TRBV28 and TRBJ2-1; possibly TRBD1 for D (5 bases). Trimming removed 3 bases at V and 9 bases at J, with 9 bases between. Per the germline V gene, CDR1 is MDHEN and CDR2 is SYDVKM. This CDR3 contains 12 residues. The CDR3 here is CASSLKGFEQFF. Here the CDR3 DNA reads TGTGCCAGCAGTTTGAAGGGGTTTGAGCAGTTCTTC.

The chain uses TRBV7-9 and TRBJ1-1; weak D call: TRBD1 (6 bases). This CDR3 has 14 amino acids. The germline V and J ends were trimmed by 2 bases and 6 bases, with 13 bases remaining between them. Per germline, CDR1 SEHNR and CDR2 FQNEAQ (reference sequence). CDR3 loop: CASSLTAGAPEAFF. CDR3 bases: TGTGCCAGCAGCTTAACGGCAGGGGCCCCTGAAGCTTTCTTT.

V is TRBV28 and J is TRBJ2-7; D is uncertain. CDR1 is MDHEN, CDR2 SYDVKM, per germline. The V end lost 6 bases, the J end lost 2 bases, and 14 bases lay between the germline ends. The CDR3 is 14 amino acids. The CDR3 DNA is TGTGCCAGCAGCCGGCTAGACCCAACCTACGAGCAGTACTTC. It yields the protein CASSRLDPTYEQYF.

The chain combines TRBV7-9 with TRBJ2-1; D is possibly TRBD2 (5 bases). CDR3 size: 16 residues. V lost 4 bases and J 6 bases, leaving 19 bases between the germline ends. Germline V gene data show CDR1 as SEHNR and CDR2 as FQNEAQ (reference sequence). CDR3 DNA: TGTGCCAGCAGCTCCCCGGAAGGGCTAGAGGGCAATGAGCAGTTCTTC. Its protein product is CASSSPEGLEGNEQFF.

The chain is built from TRBV9 and TRBJ2-7; the match to TRBD1 covers 11 bases. There are 16 residues in the CDR3. The trim removed 1 base at V and 5 bases at J, leaving 8 bases unmatched. Germline V gene data show CDR1 as SGDLS and CDR2 as YYNGEE. CDR3 nucleotides: TGTGCCAGCAGCGTAAAGGGGGACAGGGGGGACCACGAGCAGTACTTC. Its protein product is CASSVKGDRGDHEQYF.

The table lists this clone with a count of one. Written as DNA, the CDR3 is TGTGCCAGCAGCGACGACAGGTCTGCGGAGACCCAGTACTTC. Residues: CASSDDRSAETQYF. This sequence joins TRBV4-2 and TRBJ2-5; D possibly corresponds to TRBD1 (6 bases). Germline V gene sequence: CDR1 LGHNA, CDR2 YNFKEQ. Trimming cost V 5 bases and J 5 bases, with 15 bases left between them. The CDR3 sequence is 14 residues long.

J is TRBJ2-2 and V is TRBV7-9; perhaps TRBD2 as D (6 bases). This CDR3 contains 14 residues. V lost 8 bases to trimming and J lost 4 bases, with 14 bases between them. Germline V gene sequence: CDR1 SEHNR, CDR2 FQNEAQ (reference sequence). The CDR3 DNA is TGTGCCAGCGTCCCGGGACTTACCACCGGGGAGCTGTTTTTT. Amino acid sequence: CASVPGLTTGELFF.

This clone was counted once. This chain connects TRBV15 to TRBJ2-5; 7 bases are shared with TRBD1. Trimming removed 5 bases from V and 3 bases from J; junction bases left unmatched: 9. Per germline, CDR1 LNHNV and CDR2 YYDKDF (reference sequence). The CDR3 runs to 15 residues. Written as DNA, the CDR3 is TGTGCCACCAGCTTCTCCCTGGGGACAGAAGAGACCCAGTACTTC. Translated, it gives CATSFSLGTEETQYF.